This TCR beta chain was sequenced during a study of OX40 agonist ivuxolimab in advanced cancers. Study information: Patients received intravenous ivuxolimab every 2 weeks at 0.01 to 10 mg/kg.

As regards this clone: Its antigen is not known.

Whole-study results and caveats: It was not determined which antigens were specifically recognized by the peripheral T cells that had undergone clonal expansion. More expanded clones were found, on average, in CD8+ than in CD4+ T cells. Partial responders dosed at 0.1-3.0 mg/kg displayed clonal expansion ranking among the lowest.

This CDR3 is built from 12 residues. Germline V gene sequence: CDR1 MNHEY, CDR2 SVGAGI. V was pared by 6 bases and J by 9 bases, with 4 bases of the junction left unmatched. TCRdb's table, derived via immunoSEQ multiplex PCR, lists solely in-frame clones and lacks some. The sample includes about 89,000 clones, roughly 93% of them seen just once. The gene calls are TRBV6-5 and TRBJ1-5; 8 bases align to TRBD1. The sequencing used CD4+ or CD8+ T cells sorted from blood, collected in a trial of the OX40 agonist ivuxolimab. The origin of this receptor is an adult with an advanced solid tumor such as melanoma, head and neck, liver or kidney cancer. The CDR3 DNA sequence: TGTGCCAGCAGGACAGGGGAAGGGCCCCAGCATTTT. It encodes CASRTGEGPQHF.